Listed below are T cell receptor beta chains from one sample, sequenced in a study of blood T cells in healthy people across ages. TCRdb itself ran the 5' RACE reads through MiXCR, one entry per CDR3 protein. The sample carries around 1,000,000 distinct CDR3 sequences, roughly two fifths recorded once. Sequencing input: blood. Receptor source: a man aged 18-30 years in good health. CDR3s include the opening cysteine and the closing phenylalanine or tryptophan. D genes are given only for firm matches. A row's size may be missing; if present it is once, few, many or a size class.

TGCGCCAGCAGCTTGTCATTAGCGGCGAACACCGGGGAGCTGTTTTTT | CASSLSLAANTGELFF | . | TRBV5-1 | few | TRBJ2-2
TGTGCCAGCAGCCAAACAGGGCAGAACACTGAAGCTTTCTTT | CASSQTGQNTEAFF | . | TRBV7-9 | few | TRBJ1-1
TGTGCCAGCAGCTTCCGGACAGACCAGCCCCAGCATTTT | CASSFRTDQPQHF | . | TRBV7-9 | few | TRBJ1-5
TGTGCCACCAGCAGAGAGGGTAGCACAGATACGCAGTATTTT | CATSREGSTDTQYF | . | TRBV15 | . | TRBJ2-3
TGCGCCAGCAGCCAAGAGGGGTCAAGCTCCTACAATGAGCAGTACTTC | CASSQEGSSSYNEQYF | . | TRBV4-1 | . | TRBJ2-7
TGCGCCAGCAGCCAAGAATCAAGGGACAGAACATATGGCTACACCTTC | CASSQESRDRTYGYTF | TRBD1 | TRBV4-1 | . | TRBJ1-2
TGTGCCAGCAGTTACTCCCCGCGGGCTCGGGATGGCTACACCTTC | CASSYSPRARDGYTF | . | TRBV6-2/TRBV6-3 | few | TRBJ1-2
TGTGCCAGCACCTCCGGCGGGGGGCGCTCCTACAATGAGCAGTTCTTC | CASTSGGGRSYNEQFF | TRBD2 | TRBV12-3/TRBV12-4 | few | TRBJ2-1
TGTGCCAGCAGCGTAGCCGGGGTAGAAGAGACCCAGTACTTC | CASSVAGVEETQYF | . | TRBV9 | few | TRBJ2-5
TGTGCCACCAGTCAGGGGGCAAATGAGCAGTTCTTC | CATSQGANEQFF | TRBD1 | TRBV24-1 | . | TRBJ2-1
TGTGCCAGCAGCTTAACCACTACTTATCAGCCCCAGCATTTT | CASSLTTTYQPQHF | . | TRBV7-8 | . | TRBJ1-5
TGTGCCAGCAGCTTAGGATTTGGATTACGGAACACTGAAGCTTTCTTT | CASSLGFGLRNTEAFF | . | TRBV7-2 | . | TRBJ1-1
TGTGCCAGCAGCAACGGTGGGAGCTCCTACAATGAGCAGTACTTC | CASSNGGSSYNEQYF | . | TRBV7-2 | . | TRBJ2-7
TGCAGTGCTAGAGATATAGGGGGCAAGAATGAAAAACTGTTTTTT | CSARDIGGKNEKLFF | TRBD1 | TRBV20-1 | . | TRBJ1-4
TGTGCCAGCAGCTTACGGGCGGTGGGCCAGGGGGATTCACCCCTCCACTTT | CASSLRAVGQGDSPLHF | TRBD1 | TRBV7-9 | . | TRBJ1-6
TGTGCCTGGACTAACCCGCGGGGGGGCCCCTACAATGAGCAGTTCTTC | CAWTNPRGGPYNEQFF | TRBD2 | TRBV30 | . | TRBJ2-1
TGCGCCAGCAGCTTGCGGACAGGGGGAGCCTATACGCAGTATTTT | CASSLRTGGAYTQYF | TRBD1 | TRBV5-1 | few | TRBJ2-3
TGCAGTGCTAGAGATTCTGGGGGGATGGCAGATACGCAGTATTTT | CSARDSGGMADTQYF | . | TRBV20-1 | . | TRBJ2-3
TGTGCCAGCAGTGCGGTTAGCACTGAAGCTTTCTTT | CASSAVSTEAFF | . | TRBV28 | . | TRBJ1-1
TGTGCCAGCGGGAGACAGCAGCGCGGAGCTTTCTTT | CASGRQQRGAFF | . | TRBV6-2/TRBV6-3 | . | TRBJ1-1
TGCGCCAGCAGCTTGTTGGAGAACTATGGCTACACCTTC | CASSLLENYGYTF | . | TRBV5-1 | few | TRBJ1-2
TGTGCCAGCAGAAGGGCGGGGCGATTGAATGAGCAGTTCTTC | CASRRAGRLNEQFF | . | TRBV14 | few | TRBJ2-1
TGCGCCAGCAGCTTCCGGGACAGTGGCTCCTATAATTCACCCCTCCACTTT | CASSFRDSGSYNSPLHF | TRBD1 | TRBV5-1 | . | TRBJ1-6
TGTGCCAGCAGCTTAGAATGGACAGCCTACAATGAGCAGTTCTTC | CASSLEWTAYNEQFF | . | TRBV11-2 | . | TRBJ2-1
TGTGCCAGCAGTTTTGGGGGTGTCGGGGAGCTGTTTTTT | CASSFGGVGELFF | . | TRBV12-3/TRBV12-4 | . | TRBJ2-2
TGTGCCAGCAGTTTATCAGGGACTACACACAATGAGCAGTACTTC | CASSLSGTTHNEQYF | TRBD2 | TRBV27 | . | TRBJ2-5
TGCAGTGCCCGAGGACGTATTGGTCAGCCCCAGCATTTT | CSARGRIGQPQHF | . | TRBV20-1 | few | TRBJ1-5
TGCGCCAGCAGCCAAGAGGGCGGGGAGACCCAGTACTTC | CASSQEGGETQYF | . | TRBV4-3 | . | TRBJ2-5
TGCGCCAGCACCCTTAGTGGAAGCCCTAATTCACCCCTCCACTTT | CASTLSGSPNSPLHF | . | TRBV5-1 | few | TRBJ1-6
TGTGCCAGCAGTTACTCTAGACCCCTGAGCTCCTACGAGCAGTACTTC | CASSYSRPLSSYEQYF | . | TRBV6-5 | many | TRBJ2-7
TGTGCCAGCAGTTCATACAGGGTGGATACGCAGTATTTT | CASSSYRVDTQYF | . | TRBV6-5 | . | TRBJ2-3
TGTGCCAGCAGCGTAGAGGTATGGGGCGAGCAGTACTTC | CASSVEVWGEQYF | . | TRBV9 | few | TRBJ2-7
TGTGCCAGCAGCGTAGCCCAAGGGGGCCAAGAGACCCAGTACTTC | CASSVAQGGQETQYF | . | TRBV9 | . | TRBJ2-5
TGTGCCATCAGTGAGGGCGTCGGCTACGAGCAGTACTTC | CAISEGVGYEQYF | . | TRBV10-3 | . | TRBJ2-7
TGTGCCAGCAGTCCCCCCTGGAGAGTAGAGTACTTC | CASSPPWRVEYF | . | TRBV27 | . | TRBJ2-7